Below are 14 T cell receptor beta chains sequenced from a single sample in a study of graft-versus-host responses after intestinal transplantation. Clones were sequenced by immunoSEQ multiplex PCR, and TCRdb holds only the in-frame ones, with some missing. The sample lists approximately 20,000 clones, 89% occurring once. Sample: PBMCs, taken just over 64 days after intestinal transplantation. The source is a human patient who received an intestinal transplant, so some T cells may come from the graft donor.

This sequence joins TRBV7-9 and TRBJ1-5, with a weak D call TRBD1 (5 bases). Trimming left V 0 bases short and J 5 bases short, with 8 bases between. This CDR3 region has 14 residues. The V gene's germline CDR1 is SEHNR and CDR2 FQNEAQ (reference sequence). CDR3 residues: CASSLAGGDQPQHF. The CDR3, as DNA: TGTGCCAGCAGCTTAGCGGGAGGGGATCAGCCCCAGCATTTT.

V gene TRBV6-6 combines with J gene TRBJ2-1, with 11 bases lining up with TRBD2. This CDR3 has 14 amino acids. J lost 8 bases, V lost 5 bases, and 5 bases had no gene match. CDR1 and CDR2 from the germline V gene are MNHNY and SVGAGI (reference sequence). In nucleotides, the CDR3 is TGTGCCAGCAGTAGTAGCGGGGGGGCATATGAGCAGTTCTTC. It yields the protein CASSSSGGAYEQFF.

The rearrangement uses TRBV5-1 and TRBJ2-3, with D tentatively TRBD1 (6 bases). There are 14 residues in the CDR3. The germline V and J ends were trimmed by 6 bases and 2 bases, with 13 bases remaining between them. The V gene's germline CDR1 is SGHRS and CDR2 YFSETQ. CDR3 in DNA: TGCGCCAGCAATAGGGACACAGACACAGATACGCAGTATTTT. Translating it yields CASNRDTDTDTQYF.

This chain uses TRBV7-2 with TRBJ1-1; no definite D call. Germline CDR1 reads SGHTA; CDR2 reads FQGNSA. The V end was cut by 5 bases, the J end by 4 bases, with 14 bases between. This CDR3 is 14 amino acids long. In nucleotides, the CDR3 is TGTGCCAGCAGCGTAAGGGCCTGGGGCACTGAAGCTTTCTTT. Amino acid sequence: CASSVRAWGTEAFF.

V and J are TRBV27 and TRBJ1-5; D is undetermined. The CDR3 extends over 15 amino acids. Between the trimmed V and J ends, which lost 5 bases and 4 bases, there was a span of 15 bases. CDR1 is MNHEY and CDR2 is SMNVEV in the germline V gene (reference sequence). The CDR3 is CASSGSLLENQPQHF. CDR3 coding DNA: TGTGCCAGCAGTGGGTCCCTTTTAGAGAATCAGCCCCAGCATTTT.

CDR3 bases: TGTGCCAGTAGTAGTTGGCAGGGGGTAGCTGGGGCCAACGTCCTGACTTTC. It specifies CASSSWQGVAGANVLTF. V is TRBV19 and J is TRBJ2-6, with TRBD1 identical over 7 bases. Germline values: CDR1 LNHDA, CDR2 SQIVND (reference sequence). This CDR3 contains 17 residues. V lost 4 bases, J lost 2 bases, and 8 bases stayed unmatched. The variable domain in full, with the rest retrieved from reference TRBV19 and TRBJ2-6, is DGGITQSPKYLFRKEGQNVTLSCEQNLNHDAMYWYRQDPGQGLRLIYYSQIVNDFQKGDIAEGYSVSREKKESFPLTVTSAQKNPTAFYLCASSSWQGVAGANVLTFGAGSRLTVL.

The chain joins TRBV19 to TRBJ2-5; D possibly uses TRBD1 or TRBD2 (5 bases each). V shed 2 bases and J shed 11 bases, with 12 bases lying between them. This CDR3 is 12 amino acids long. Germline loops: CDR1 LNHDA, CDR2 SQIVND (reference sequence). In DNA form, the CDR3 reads TGTGCCAGTAGTATACGTCAGGGAGAGCAGTACTTC. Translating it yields CASSIRQGEQYF.

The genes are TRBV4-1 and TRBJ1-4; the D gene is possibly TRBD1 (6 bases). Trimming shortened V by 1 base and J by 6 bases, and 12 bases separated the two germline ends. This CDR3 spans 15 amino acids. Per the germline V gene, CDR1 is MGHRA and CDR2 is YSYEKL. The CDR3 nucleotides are TGCGCCAGCAGCCAAGTGGGGGCGCACGATGAAAAACTGTTTTTT. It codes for CASSQVGAHDEKLFF.

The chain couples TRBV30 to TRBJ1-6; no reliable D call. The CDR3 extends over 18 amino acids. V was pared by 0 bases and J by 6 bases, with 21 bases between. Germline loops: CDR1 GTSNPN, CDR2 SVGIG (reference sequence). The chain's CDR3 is CAWSVPVSSGTVNSPLHF. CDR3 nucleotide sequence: TGTGCCTGGAGTGTACCGGTTAGTTCGGGAACAGTTAATTCACCCCTCCACTTT.

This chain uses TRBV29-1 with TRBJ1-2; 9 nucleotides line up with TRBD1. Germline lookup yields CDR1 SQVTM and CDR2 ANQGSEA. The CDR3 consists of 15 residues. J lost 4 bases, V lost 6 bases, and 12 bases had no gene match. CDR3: CSVKHVDRGSYGYTF. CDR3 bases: TGCAGCGTAAAACACGTGGACAGGGGATCCTATGGCTACACCTTC. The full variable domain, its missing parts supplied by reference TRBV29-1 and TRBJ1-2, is SAVISQKPSRDICQRGTSLTIQCQVDSQVTMMFWYRQQPGQSLTLIATANQGSEATYESGFVIDKFPISRPNLTFSTLTVSNMSPEDSSIYLCSVKHVDRGSYGYTFGSGTRLTVV.

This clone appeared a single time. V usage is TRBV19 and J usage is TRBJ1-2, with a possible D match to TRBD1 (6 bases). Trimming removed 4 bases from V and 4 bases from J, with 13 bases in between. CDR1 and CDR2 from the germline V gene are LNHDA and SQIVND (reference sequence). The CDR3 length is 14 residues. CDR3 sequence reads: CASSRAGGPYGYTF. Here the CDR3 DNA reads TGTGCCAGTAGTAGGGCGGGGGGGCCCTATGGCTACACCTTC.

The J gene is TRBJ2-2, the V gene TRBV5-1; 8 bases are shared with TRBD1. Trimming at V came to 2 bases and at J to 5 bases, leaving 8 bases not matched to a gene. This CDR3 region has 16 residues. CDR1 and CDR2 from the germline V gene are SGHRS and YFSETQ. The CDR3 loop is CASSFKLTGDTGELFF. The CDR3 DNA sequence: TGCGCCAGCAGCTTCAAACTGACAGGGGATACCGGGGAGCTGTTTTTT.

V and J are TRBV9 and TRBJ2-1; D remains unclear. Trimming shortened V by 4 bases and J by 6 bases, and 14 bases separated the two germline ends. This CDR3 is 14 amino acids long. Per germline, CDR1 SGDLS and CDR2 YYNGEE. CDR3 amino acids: CASSLSGLGNEQFF. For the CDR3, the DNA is TGTGCCAGCAGCCTCTCCGGCCTCGGCAATGAGCAGTTCTTC.

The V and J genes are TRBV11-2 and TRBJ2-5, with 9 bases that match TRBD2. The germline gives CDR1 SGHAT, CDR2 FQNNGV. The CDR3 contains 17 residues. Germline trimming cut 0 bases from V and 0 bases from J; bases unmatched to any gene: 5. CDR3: CASSLDRAGGDQETQYF. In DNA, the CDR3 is TGTGCCAGCAGCTTAGATCGGGCGGGGGGGGACCAAGAGACCCAGTACTTC.